The 22 T cell receptor beta chains reported below all come from one sample, sequenced in a study of cytomegalovirus exposure and HLA in healthy donors (dated by TCRdb to 2016 to 2017). The receptor library was made with the immunoSEQ multiplex PCR assay. A mixture of 60 forward primers for TCR Vbeta segments and 13 reverse primers for TCR Jbeta segments was used in the multiplex PCR. TCRdb retrieved this table from immuneACCESS and kept in-frame rearrangements only. Not all clones are present; in checked studies, unresolved V genes account for under half, and no reason is known for the remainder. For this sample there are about 140,000 clones; around 81% appear just once. The top ten hold about 2.2% of the sample. The sample consisted of PBMCs. The receptors derive from a man in his fifties in good health and CMV-seronegative.

This chain uses TRBV30 with TRBJ1-1; TRBD1 matches at 8 bases. After removal of 4 bases from V and 5 bases from J, the junction contained 9 bases not matched to a gene. This CDR3 region has 14 residues. Germline CDR1 reads GTSNPN; CDR2 reads SVGIG (reference sequence). DNA for the CDR3: TGTGCCTGGACATCCGGGACAGGAGGTACTGAAGCTTTCTTT. Translating gives CAWTSGTGGTEAFF.

This clone turned up a few times. V gene TRBV2 combines with J gene TRBJ2-3; 7 bases are shared with TRBD2. The CDR3 consists of 16 residues. Germline V lookup: CDR1 SNHLY, CDR2 FYNNEI. V shed 7 bases, J shed 3 bases, and the junction held 13 bases outside the gene matches. The CDR3 nucleotides read TGTGCCAGCACCGAGGCGGGGGAGTCCCCAACAGATACGCAGTATTTT. Residues: CASTEAGESPTDTQYF.

On this clone: This specimen includes other DNA sequences encoding the same CDR3. The J gene is TRBJ2-3, the V gene TRBV5-4; 7 bases agree with TRBD1. Per germline, CDR1 SGHNT and CDR2 YYREEE (reference sequence). The length of the CDR3 is 15 residues. Trimming at V came to 0 bases and at J to 4 bases, leaving 5 bases not matched to a gene. The CDR3 is CASSLDHRGADTQYF. The CDR3 nucleotides are TGTGCCAGCAGCTTGGACCACAGGGGAGCAGATACGCAGTATTTT.

The rearrangement links TRBV4-1 to TRBJ2-7; weak D call: TRBD2 (6 bases). Germline CDR1 MGHRA, CDR2 YSYEKL. The V end lost 1 base, the J end lost 3 bases, and 13 bases lay between the germline ends. CDR3 size: 15 residues. The CDR3, as DNA: TGCGCCAGCAGCCAAGCGGAGGGAACCAGCTACGAGCAGTACTTC. Protein sequence: CASSQAEGTSYEQYF.

The CDR3 region is CASRAGTGREKLFF. The CDR3 DNA sequence: TGCGCCAGCAGAGCCGGGACAGGCCGTGAAAAACTGTTTTTT. This chain uses TRBV5-1 with TRBJ1-4; 8 nucleotides line up with TRBD1. CDR1 SGHRS and CDR2 YFSETQ come from the germline V gene. The CDR3 covers 14 residues. The V and J ends lost 5 bases and 7 bases, in that order; junction bases with no gene match: 7. The entire variable domain, with the rest obtained from reference TRBV5-1 and TRBJ1-4, is as follows: KAGVTQTPRYLIKTRGQQVTLSCSPISGHRSVSWYQQTPGQGLQFLFEYFSETQRNKGNFPGRFSGRQFSNSRSEMNVSTLELGDSALYLCASRAGTGREKLFFGSGTQLSVL.

CDR3 sequence: CASSDRRLAVSSYEQYF. In nucleotides, the CDR3 is TGTGCCAGCAGCGACCGACGCCTAGCGGTTAGCTCCTACGAGCAGTACTTC. The rearrangement links TRBV7-8 to TRBJ2-7; TRBD2 aligns across 7 bases. The CDR3 length is 17 residues. Trimming cost V 5 bases and J 0 bases; bases outside gene matches: 13. CDR1 and CDR2 (germline): SGHVS, FQNEAQ.

The CDR3 nucleotides read TGTGCCAGTAGTGATTGGGACAGGGGGCAAGAGACCCAGTACTTC. Its translation is CASSDWDRGQETQYF. The chain recombines TRBV19 with TRBJ2-5; 11 positions agree with TRBD1. Germline-derived CDR1 and CDR2 are LNHDA and SQIVND (reference sequence). The junction had 4 bases not matched to a gene; V was cut back by 5 bases and J by 2 bases. The CDR3 is 15 amino acids.

V is TRBV2 and J is TRBJ2-7, with D uncertain. Looked up from germline, CDR1 is SNHLY and CDR2 is FYNNEI. The germline V and J ends were trimmed by 0 bases and 8 bases, with 14 bases remaining between them. This CDR3 has 14 amino acids. The CDR3 here is CASSEAGRITKQYF. The CDR3 bases are TGTGCCAGCAGTGAAGCGGGCCGTATCACCAAGCAGTACTTC.

The chain combines TRBV18 with TRBJ1-1; possible D gene TRBD1, 6 bases. CDR1 is KGHSH, CDR2 LQKENI, per germline. Trimming took 4 bases from V and 5 from J, leaving 17 bases between them. The CDR3 runs to 15 residues. In DNA, the CDR3 is TGTGCCAGCTCACAAAACGAGGTCAGGGGAACTGAAGCTTTCTTT. It is translated as CASSQNEVRGTEAFF.

The J gene is TRBJ1-2, the V gene TRBV11-2; perhaps TRBD1 as D (6 bases). The CDR3 spans 15 residues. Trimming took off 2 bases at V and 4 bases at J, with 14 bases between the two ends. The germline V gene has CDR1 SGHAT and CDR2 FQNNGV. CDR3 sequence (DNA): TGTGCCAGCAGCTTACCCTTCGCAGGGGCCTATGGCTACACCTTC. Translation gives CASSLPFAGAYGYTF. Full variable domain (rest looked up from reference TRBV11-2 and TRBJ1-2): EAGVAQSPRYKIIEKRQSVAFWCNPISGHATLYWYQQILGQGPKLLIQFQNNGVVDDSQLPKDRFSAERLKGVDSTLKIQPAKLEDSAVYLCASSLPFAGAYGYTFGSGTRLTVV.

The rearrangement links TRBV5-5 to TRBJ2-1, with TRBD2 as a possible D gene (7 bases). Germline V gene data show CDR1 as SGHKS and CDR2 as YYEKEE (reference sequence). The CDR3 consists of 14 residues. V was shortened by 2 bases and J by 6 bases, with 12 bases between the two germline ends. For the CDR3, the DNA is TGTGCCAGCAGCTTTGAGGGGGGGTTCAATGAGCAGTTCTTC. It codes for CASSFEGGFNEQFF.

The chain employs TRBV7-9 and TRBJ2-1, with a weak D call TRBD2 (6 bases). CDR1 is SEHNR, CDR2 FQNEAQ, per germline (reference sequence). The length of the CDR3 is 15 residues. V gave up 7 bases and J gave up 1 base, with 14 bases separating them. This CDR3 is CASTENGGSYNEQFF. In DNA, the CDR3 is TGTGCCAGCACCGAGAATGGGGGGTCCTACAATGAGCAGTTCTTC.

The V gene is TRBV5-4, the J gene TRBJ2-7, with TRBD1 matching 10 bases. Trimming removed 3 bases from V and 5 bases from J; junction bases left unmatched: 8. The CDR3 has 15 residues. Germline V gene data show CDR1 as SGHNT and CDR2 as YYREEE (reference sequence). The CDR3 DNA follows: TGTGCCAGCAGCTCCCCGGGACAGGGGCACCACGAGCAGTACTTC. Amino acids: CASSSPGQGHHEQYF.

Only one count was recorded for this clone. The chain links TRBV25-1 to TRBJ2-3, with 13 positions matching TRBD2. This CDR3 comprises 17 residues. The germline V gene encodes CDR1 MGHDK and CDR2 SYGVNS. The junction had 8 bases not matched to a gene; V was cut back by 6 bases and J by 2 bases. In DNA form, the CDR3 reads TGTGCCAGCAGCGGACTAGCGGGGGATCAGATCACAGATACGCAGTATTTT. It yields the protein CASSGLAGDQITDTQYF.

This chain connects TRBV5-4 to TRBJ2-7; 7 bases fit TRBD1. J lost 2 bases, V lost 4 bases, and 6 bases had no gene match. The CDR3 spans 14 residues. Per the germline V gene, CDR1 is SGHNT and CDR2 is YYREEE (reference sequence). This chain's CDR3 is CASSRRQGPYEQYF. The CDR3 region has the DNA TGTGCCAGCAGCCGCAGACAGGGCCCCTACGAGCAGTACTTC.

The chain has TRBV5-1 and TRBJ2-7; tentative D call: TRBD1 (6 bases). Between the trimmed V and J ends, which lost 0 bases and 3 bases, there was a span of 10 bases. Germline CDR1 SGHRS, CDR2 YFSETQ. The CDR3 sequence is 14 residues long. For the CDR3, the DNA is TGCGCCAGCAGCTTGGGACAGGTTCACTACGAGCAGTACTTC. This encodes CASSLGQVHYEQYF.

The gene calls are TRBV4-2 and TRBJ2-7, with TRBD1 matching 8 bases. CDR3 length equals 17 residues. Germline assignment: CDR1 LGHNA and CDR2 YNFKEQ. V lost 3 bases to trimming and J lost 6 bases; unmatched junction nucleotides: 16. This CDR3 reads CASSHLGVTGGSGEQYF. DNA for the CDR3: TGTGCCAGCAGCCACCTTGGGGTTACAGGGGGTAGCGGCGAGCAGTACTTC.

The CDR3 loop reads CASSTQGARGVTEAFF. CDR3 DNA sequence: TGTGCCAGCAGCACTCAAGGGGCCCGGGGGGTCACTGAAGCTTTCTTT. This sequence joins TRBV11-2 and TRBJ1-1; weak D call: TRBD1 (5 bases). This CDR3 region has 16 residues. Trimming left V 5 bases short and J 4 bases short, with 20 bases between. Germline lookup yields CDR1 SGHAT and CDR2 FQNNGV. Full variable domain (remainder filled in from reference TRBV11-2 and TRBJ1-1): EAGVAQSPRYKIIEKRQSVAFWCNPISGHATLYWYQQILGQGPKLLIQFQNNGVVDDSQLPKDRFSAERLKGVDSTLKIQPAKLEDSAVYLCASSTQGARGVTEAFFGQGTRLTVV.

The DNA of the CDR3 is TGTGCCAGCAGTAGCCGGGGGGGTACCTATGGCTACACCTTC. Amino acid sequence: CASSSRGGTYGYTF. The rearrangement links TRBV4-2 to TRBJ1-2, with a weak D call TRBD1 (5 bases). In germline, CDR1 is LGHNA, CDR2 YNFKEQ. CDR3 length: 14 amino acids. Trimming left V 6 bases short and J 4 bases short, with 15 bases between.

This chain uses TRBV7-2 with TRBJ2-3, with TRBD1 matching 8 bases. Trimming at V came to 6 bases and at J to 7 bases, leaving 9 bases not matched to a gene. The CDR3 runs 14 residues. The germline V gene encodes CDR1 SGHTA and CDR2 FQGNSA. The CDR3 DNA reads TGTGCCAGCAGTCCAGGGGGCGCGGGGCATACGCAGTATTTT. Translating gives CASSPGGAGHTQYF.

The gene calls are TRBV5-6 and TRBJ1-6, with TRBD1 matching over 7 bases. CDR3 length: 14 residues. The trim removed 4 bases at V and 3 bases at J, leaving 1 base unmatched. Germline V gene lookup returns CDR1 SGHDT and CDR2 YYEEEE. The CDR3 reads CASSRDSYNSPLHF. In DNA form, the CDR3 reads TGTGCCAGCAGCAGGGACAGCTATAATTCACCCCTCCACTTT.

The chain combines TRBV5-1 with TRBJ1-2; TRBD1 agrees at 12 bases. This CDR3 region has 16 residues. The germline V gene has CDR1 SGHRS and CDR2 YFSETQ. The J segment lost 7 bases and the V segment lost 0 bases, leaving 7 bases of the junction unmatched. CDR3 DNA: TGCGCCAGCAGCTTGGGGTCGGGACAGGGGGCGCCTGGCTACACCTTC. Its translation: CASSLGSGQGAPGYTF.